The following is a TCR beta chain sequence with its context. Its antigen specificity is not known. Nothing much larger sits one base from this clone, and base qualities are not available. The immunoSEQ Assay was used to immunosequence TCRbeta CDR3 regions from genomic DNA. Before high-throughput sequencing, genomic DNA was amplified using bias-controlled multiplex PCR. Processing in the source paper ran as follows. To quantify the absolute abundance of each unique TCRbeta CDR3 region, the sequences were collapsed and filtered. Clonality, defined as 1 minus Pielou's evenness, was calculated using productive rearrangements only. A previously published method was used to identify clones whose frequencies were significantly greater in on-treatment samples than in baseline samples. TCRdb's version of the immuneACCESS table is confined to in-frame rearrangements and falls short of the full clone set. An unresolved V gene accounts for under half of the shortfall where checked; the remainder is of unknown origin. D and trimming come from the DNA, and the V and J calls and clone size come from that table. The sample yields about 20,000 clones; 80% to 90% were counted once. Of the sample, about 51% falls within the top ten clones.

According to the study, the label for this sample's treatment or condition signals: randomized to nivolumab then ipilimumab (arm A) or the reverse (arm B). None of the trial patients had been given prior DNA-damaging chemotherapy. A FACS Aria II flow cytometer was used to sort live CD3+CD8+ cells that were negative for CD19 and CD56 from thawed PBMCs. Samples came from patients with melanoma in CheckMate 064, a randomized, open-label phase II trial of sequential checkpoint blockade. Peripheral blood mononuclear cells were collected by leukapheresis, purified using Ficoll-Paque, and frozen in human serum containing roughly 9.1% DMSO. Right after sorting, the blood CD3+CD8+ cells were verified to be >95% pure, and DNA extraction followed. The germline V gene encodes CDR1 SEHNR and CDR2 FQNEAQ (reference sequence). V was cut back by 3 bases and J by 7 bases, leaving a gap of 9 bases between them. The CDR3 goes from the cysteine to the phenylalanine over 13 residues. The retained sequence is limited to the CDR3, 39 bases, with the frame set at the first base.

This entry is derived from a study of sequential checkpoint blockade in melanoma (dated by TCRdb to between 2018 and 2021). The study in broad terms: In a 1:1 randomization, patients received either first-line nivolumab then ipilimumab (arm A) or ipilimumab then nivolumab (arm B). Both trial sequences were followed by maintenance nivolumab. Overall study results and their limits: The response-prediction model combining TCR metrics and mutation burden needs validation in larger, independent patient cohorts.

The sequenced sample was CD8+ T cells sorted from blood (inferred from file names), obtained from a patient given nivolumab and ipilimumab in sequence. The sequence derives from a human donor with melanoma. The rearranged segments are TRBV7-9 and TRBJ2-2; the D gene cannot be named for sure. The DNA reads TGTGCCAGCAGCTTGCTGGTTAGCGGGGAGCTGTTTTTT. This yields the protein CASSLLVSGELFF.